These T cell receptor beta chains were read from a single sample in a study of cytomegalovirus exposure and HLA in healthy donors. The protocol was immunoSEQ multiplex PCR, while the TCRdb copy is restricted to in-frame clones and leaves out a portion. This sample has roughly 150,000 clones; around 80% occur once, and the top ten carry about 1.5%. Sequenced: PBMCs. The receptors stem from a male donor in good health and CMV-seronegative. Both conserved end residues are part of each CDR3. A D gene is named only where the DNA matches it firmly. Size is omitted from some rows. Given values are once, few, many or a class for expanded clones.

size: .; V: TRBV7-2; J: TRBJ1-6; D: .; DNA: TGTGCCAGCAGCCCTACACCCCAGGGAATGGGTTCACCCCTCCACTTT; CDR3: CASSPTPQGMGSPLHF
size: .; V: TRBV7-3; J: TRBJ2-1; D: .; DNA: TGTGCCAGCAGCATAAGTCTTGCGAGCTCCTACAATGAGCAGTTCTTC; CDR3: CASSISLASSYNEQFF
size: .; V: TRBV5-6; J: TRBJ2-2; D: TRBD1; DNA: TGTGCCAGCAGCCCAGGGACAGGGATGAACACCGGGGAGCTGTTTTTT; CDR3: CASSPGTGMNTGELFF
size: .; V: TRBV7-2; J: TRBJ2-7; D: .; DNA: TGTGCCAGCAGCCAGGAGGGACGGACTTCCTACGAGCAGTACTTC; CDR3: CASSQEGRTSYEQYF
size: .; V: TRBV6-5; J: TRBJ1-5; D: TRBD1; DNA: TGTGCCAGCAGTTATCGGACAGGGGAGTTTCAGCCCCAGCATTTT; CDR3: CASSYRTGEFQPQHF
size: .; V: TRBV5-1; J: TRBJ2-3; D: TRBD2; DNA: TGCGCCAGCAGCCCGGGACTAGCGGGGACCACAGATACGCAGTATTTT; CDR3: CASSPGLAGTTDTQYF
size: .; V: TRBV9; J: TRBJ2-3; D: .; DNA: TGTGCCAGCAGCGTAGAAAGCGGCACTAGCACAGATACGCAGTATTTT; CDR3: CASSVESGTSTDTQYF
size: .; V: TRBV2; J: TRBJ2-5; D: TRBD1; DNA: TGTGCCAGCAGACCTGGACAGGGGGCGCGACAAGAGACCCAGTACTTC; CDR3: CASRPGQGARQETQYF
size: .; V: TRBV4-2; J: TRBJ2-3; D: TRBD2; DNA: TGTGCCAGCAGCCAAGATTTCGTGCGGGAGTCCGGTTTTTCAGATACGCAGTATTTT; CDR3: CASSQDFVRESGFSDTQYF
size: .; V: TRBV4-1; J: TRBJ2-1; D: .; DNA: TGCGCCAGCAGCCAAGGAAGGGACTATGAGCAGTTCTTC; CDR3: CASSQGRDYEQFF
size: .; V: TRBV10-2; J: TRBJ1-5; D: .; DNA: TGCGCCAGCAGTGAGGGAGGGATGGATCAGCCCCAGCATTTT; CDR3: CASSEGGMDQPQHF
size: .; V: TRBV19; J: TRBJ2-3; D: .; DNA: TGTGCCAGTAGACCCAGGACTGCGAGGTACACAGATACGCAGTATTTT; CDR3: CASRPRTARYTDTQYF
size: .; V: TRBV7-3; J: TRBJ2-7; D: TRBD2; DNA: TGTGCCAGCAGCTCAGGCGCGGGAGGGCCCTACGAGCAGTACTTC; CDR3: CASSSGAGGPYEQYF
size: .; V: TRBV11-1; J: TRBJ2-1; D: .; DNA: TGTGCCAGCAGCCCCAGACTCTCCAATGAGCAGTTCTTC; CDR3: CASSPRLSNEQFF
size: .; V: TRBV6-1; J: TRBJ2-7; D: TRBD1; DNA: TGTGCCAGCAGTCGCGGACAGGGGGCGTTCTACGAGCAGTACTTC; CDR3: CASSRGQGAFYEQYF
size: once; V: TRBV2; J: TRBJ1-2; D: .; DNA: TGTGCCAGCGCGCTGGGGGGTATCTATGGCTACACCTTC; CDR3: CASALGGIYGYTF
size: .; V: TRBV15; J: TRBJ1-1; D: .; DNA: TGTGCCACCACCATACAGGGAACTAACACTGAAGCTTTCTTT; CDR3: CATTIQGTNTEAFF
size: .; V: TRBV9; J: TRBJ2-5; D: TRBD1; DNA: TGTGCCAGCAGCGTGGCCGGGACAGAAAGAGAGCAGTACTTC; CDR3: CASSVAGTEREQYF
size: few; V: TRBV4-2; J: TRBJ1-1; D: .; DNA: TGTGCCAGCAGCCAAGGAGTAGGTAATGGAGTAGAGACTGAAGCTTTCTTT; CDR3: CASSQGVGNGVETEAFF
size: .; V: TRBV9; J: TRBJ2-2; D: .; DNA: TGTGCCAGCAGCCAAGAGGCCGGGGAGCTGTTTTTT; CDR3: CASSQEAGELFF
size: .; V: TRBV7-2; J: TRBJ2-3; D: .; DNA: TGTGCCAGCAGCTTAGTATCCGGCGGGGATGGGGGCACAGATACGCAGTATTTT; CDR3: CASSLVSGGDGGTDTQYF
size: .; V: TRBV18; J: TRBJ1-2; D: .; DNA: TGTGCCAGCTCACCGGGACAAGAGATGGATGGCTACACCTTC; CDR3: CASSPGQEMDGYTF
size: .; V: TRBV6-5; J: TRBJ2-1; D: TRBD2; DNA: TGTGCCAGCAGGCCACTAGCGGCCTCTCAGGAGCAGTTCTTC; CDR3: CASRPLAASQEQFF
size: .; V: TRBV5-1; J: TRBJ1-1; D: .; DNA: TGCGCCAGCAGCTTGGTTGGTACGGGGGGAATCGCTGAAGCTTTCTTT; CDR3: CASSLVGTGGIAEAFF
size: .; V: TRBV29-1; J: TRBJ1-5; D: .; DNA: TGCAGCGTTGTGGGCCACGGGGAAGGGCAGCCCCAGCATTTT; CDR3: CSVVGHGEGQPQHF
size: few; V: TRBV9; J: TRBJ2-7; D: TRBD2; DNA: TGTGCCAGCAGCGTAGGAGCTAGCGGGAGTCTTTACGAGCAGTACTTC; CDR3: CASSVGASGSLYEQYF